This T cell receptor beta chain was documented in a study of regulatory T cells in long-lasting Graves disease. The study's findings and limits: Persistent disease showed a preference for TRBV28, TRBJ1-2 and TRBJ2-5.

Time point in this sample: persistent/refractory GD, antithyroid drugs over 5 years with positive TRAb. RNA extracted from PBMCs served as the sequencing template. Ten or more counts support this clonotype. The antigen remains undetermined. Trimming shortened V by 4 bases and J by 7 bases, and 14 bases separated the two germline ends. Germline V gene data show CDR1 as LGHDT and CDR2 as YNNKEL (reference sequence). This CDR3 has 15 residues. The TCR beta library used iRepertoire HTBI primers with Arm-PCR amplification of CDR3. Each CDR3 protein gets one entry after TCRdb re-called the multiplex PCR reads with MiXCR. In the table there are 310,000 or so distinct CDR3 sequences, roughly 21% of which are singletons.

The chain is built from TRBV3-1 and TRBJ1-6; D not certain. This clonotype was obtained from a female donor with Graves disease. Sequenced here: peripheral blood mononuclear cells (PBMCs), sampled when the disease was refractory, from a patient treated with antithyroid drugs. CDR3 region: CASSPFGPLNSPLHF. Written as DNA, the CDR3 is TGTGCCAGCAGCCCATTTGGACCATTAAATTCACCCCTCCACTTT.